This TCR beta chain was captured by sequencing in a study of blood T cells in healthy people across ages. Samples each yielded at least 6 micrograms of total RNA. With a J-beta primer mix and a sample-barcoded 5' primer, a second PCR ran roughly 6 to 12 cycles. Via MiXCR, TCRdb re-called the 5' RACE reads, giving one row per CDR3 protein. The profile covers about 640,000 distinct CDR3 sequences, with around three fifths appearing a single time and over 30% taken by the ten largest. V lost 2 bases, J lost 4 bases, and 15 bases lay in between. In germline, CDR1 is SGHDT, CDR2 YYEEEE. CDR3 size: 15 residues.

Sequenced input: blood. The chain links TRBV5-6 to TRBJ1-2; D might be TRBD1 (5 bases). This clonotype originated in a man between 60 and 70 years old in good health. CDR3 DNA sequence: TGTGCCAGCAGCTTAGATAAACGGGACTTCTATGGCTACACCTTC. As protein: CASSLDKRDFYGYTF.